This T cell receptor (beta chain) is from a study of CD8 T cells in Susac syndrome. An input of about 0.5 to 1 ug of RNA was subjected to reverse transcription using random hexamers. Amplification of TCR beta CDR3 used immunoSEQ multiplex PCR across 54 Vbeta and 13 Jbeta. TCRdb itself ran the immunoSEQ multiplex PCR reads through MiXCR, one entry per CDR3 protein. The sample contains about 69,000 distinct CDR3 sequences, around nine tenths of which appear only once. Sequencing of TCR beta, carried out with a high-throughput approach, was applied to CD8+ and CD4+ T cells from the blood. The CDR3 is 15 amino acids. J was trimmed by 4 bases and V by 4 bases; bases with no gene match: 8.

This clonotype was obtained from a human donor with multiple sclerosis. Input material: CD8+ T cells from PBMCs. This chain connects TRBV12-3 or TRBV12-4 to TRBJ2-7; 9 bases map to TRBD2. The CDR3 loop is CASSSYSGSLYEQYF. The CDR3 region has the DNA TGTGCCAGCAGTTCCTATAGCGGGAGTTTGTACGAGCAGTACTTC.